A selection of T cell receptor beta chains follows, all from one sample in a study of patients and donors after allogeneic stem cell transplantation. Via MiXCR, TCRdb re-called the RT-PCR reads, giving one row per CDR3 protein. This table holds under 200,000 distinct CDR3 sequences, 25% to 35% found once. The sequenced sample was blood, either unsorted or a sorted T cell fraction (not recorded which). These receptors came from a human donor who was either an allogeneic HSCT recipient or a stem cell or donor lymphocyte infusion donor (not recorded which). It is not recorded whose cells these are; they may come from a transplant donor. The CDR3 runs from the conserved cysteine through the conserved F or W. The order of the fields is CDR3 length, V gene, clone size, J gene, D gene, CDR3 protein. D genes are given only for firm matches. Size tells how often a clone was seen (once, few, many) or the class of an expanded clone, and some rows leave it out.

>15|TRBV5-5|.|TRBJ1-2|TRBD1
CASSDWKTGKWGYTF
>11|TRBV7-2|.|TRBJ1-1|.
CASRRQTEAFF
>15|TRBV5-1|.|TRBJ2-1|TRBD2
CASSLEGLAGEGQFF
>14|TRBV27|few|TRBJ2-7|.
CASSPRGFYYEQYF
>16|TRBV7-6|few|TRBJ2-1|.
CASSLEMAGLDGEQFF
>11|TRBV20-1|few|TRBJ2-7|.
CSAWGSYEQYF
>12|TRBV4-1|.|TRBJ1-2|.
CASRSTPEGYTF
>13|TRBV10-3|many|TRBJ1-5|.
CAISESANQPQHF
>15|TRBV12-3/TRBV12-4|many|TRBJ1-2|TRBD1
CASSLLPQGTNGYTF
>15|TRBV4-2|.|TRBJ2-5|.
CASRSRAPERETQYF
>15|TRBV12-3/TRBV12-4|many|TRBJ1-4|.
CASSFSGTWLEKLFF
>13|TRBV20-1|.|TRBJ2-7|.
CSASRGPLGEQYF
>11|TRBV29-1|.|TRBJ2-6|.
CSVVGANVLTF
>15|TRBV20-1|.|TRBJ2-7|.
CSARDAAYHSYEQYF
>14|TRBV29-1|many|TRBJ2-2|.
CSAKGTGHTGELFF
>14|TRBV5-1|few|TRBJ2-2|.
CASSLGLPTGELFF
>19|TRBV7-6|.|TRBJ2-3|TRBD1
CASSSLTGEVWEVGDTQYF
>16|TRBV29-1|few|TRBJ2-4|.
CSVEDSRGAGKNIQYF
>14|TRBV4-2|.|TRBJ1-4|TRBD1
CASSQAGGGEKLFF
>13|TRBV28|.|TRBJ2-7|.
CASSFLVIHEQYF
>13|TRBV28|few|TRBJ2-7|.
CASSKPSIYEQYF
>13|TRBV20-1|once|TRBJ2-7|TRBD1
CSADRQWGYEQYF
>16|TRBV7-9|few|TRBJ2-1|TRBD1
CASTLGTGGSYNEQFF
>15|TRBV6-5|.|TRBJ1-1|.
CASSYWGTGHTEAFF
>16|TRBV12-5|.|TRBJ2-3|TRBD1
CASAPTGGWGTDTQYF
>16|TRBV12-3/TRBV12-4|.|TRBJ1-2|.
CASSGPDGRSNYGYTF
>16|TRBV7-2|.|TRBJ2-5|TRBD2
CASMPLGGPVQETQYF
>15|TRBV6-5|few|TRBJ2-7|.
CASSRTQDGTYEQYF
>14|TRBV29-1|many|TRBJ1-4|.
CSVRNRVPNEKLFF
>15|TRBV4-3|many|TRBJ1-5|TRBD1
CASSQDRDSNQPQHF
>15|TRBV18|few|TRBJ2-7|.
CASSPGQVSSYEQYF
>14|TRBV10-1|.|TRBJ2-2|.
CASSADNRPGELFF
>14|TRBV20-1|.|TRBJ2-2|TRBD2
CSATSGRNTGELFF
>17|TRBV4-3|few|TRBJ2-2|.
CASSQVLPRANTGELFF
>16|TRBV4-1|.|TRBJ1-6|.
CASSQVYRATNSPLHF
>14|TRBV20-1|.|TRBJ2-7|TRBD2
CSARGGRTTYEQYF
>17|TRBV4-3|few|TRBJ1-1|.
CASSQKPFGGRNTEAFF
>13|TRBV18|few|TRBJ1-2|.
CASSPDPLYGYTF
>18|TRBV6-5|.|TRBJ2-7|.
CASSSMILGRGHSYEQYF
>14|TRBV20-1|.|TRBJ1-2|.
CSASFFPFNYGYTF
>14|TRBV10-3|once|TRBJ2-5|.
CAISEDRYQETQYF
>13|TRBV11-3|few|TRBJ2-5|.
CASSRSWEETQYF
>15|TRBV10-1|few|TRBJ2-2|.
CASSELQGHTGELFF
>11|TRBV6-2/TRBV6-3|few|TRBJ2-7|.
CATSPAYEQYF
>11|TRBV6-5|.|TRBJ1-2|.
CASSPGWGYTF
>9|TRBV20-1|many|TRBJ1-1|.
CSARTEAFF